This is a list of T cell receptor beta chains from one sample in a study of early T cells in non-severe SARS-CoV-2 infection. One entry per CDR3 protein, called by TCRdb with MiXCR from the 5' RACE reads. Among approximately 90,000 distinct CDR3 sequences, roughly 15% were seen once, and the ten largest hold approximately 5.1%. The starting material was whole blood, obtained at baseline. The receptor source for this set is an adult who was a healthcare worker with PCR-confirmed SARS-CoV-2 infection or an uninfected control (not recorded which). Both conserved end residues are part of each CDR3. The order of the fields is J gene, V gene, clone size, D gene, CDR3 DNA, CDR3 protein. D genes are given only for firm matches. Not every row has a clone size; where given, it reads once, few, many or a size class.

TRBJ2-7,TRBV5-4,many,-,TGTGCCAGCAGCCCCCGCGCGGGGCAAGAAAACGAGCAGTACTTC,CASSPRAGQENEQYF
TRBJ2-7,TRBV20-1,-,TRBD2,TGCAGTGCTAGAGATGTAATGGAGACTAGCGGGCGGTCCTACGAGCAGTACTTC,CSARDVMETSGRSYEQYF
TRBJ1-5,TRBV28,-,-,TGTGCCAGCAGTTTACAGATCAATCAGCCCCAGCATTTT,CASSLQINQPQHF
TRBJ2-7,TRBV20-1,many,-,TGCAGTGCTAGGCGGCGGGATGGCTACGAGCAGTACTTC,CSARRRDGYEQYF
TRBJ2-5,TRBV7-9,few,TRBD1,TGTGCCAGCAGCTTACTATGGACAGGGCGGCAAGAGACCCAGTACTTC,CASSLLWTGRQETQYF
TRBJ2-3,TRBV9,-,-,TGTGCCAGCAGCGTAAGACCGGGGAGGTTCACAGATACGCAGTATTTT,CASSVRPGRFTDTQYF
TRBJ2-7,TRBV7-6,few,-,TGTGCCAGCAGCTTAGGGAGTTGGAGCGAGCAGTACTTC,CASSLGSWSEQYF
TRBJ2-2,TRBV12-3/TRBV12-4,-,-,TGTGCCAGCAGTTCCATCCACACCGGGGAGCTGTTTTTT,CASSSIHTGELFF
TRBJ2-1,TRBV3-1,many,-,TGTGCCAGCAGCCAGGGGTCCCCGGGTTCTAGTGAGCAGTTCTTC,CASSQGSPGSSEQFF
TRBJ2-1,TRBV19,-,-,TGTGCCAGTAGTTGGCACAATGAGCAGTTCTTC,CASSWHNEQFF
TRBJ2-2,TRBV2,few,-,TGTGCCAGCGACTTCCGGGGTCCTTGGGGGAACACCGGGGAGCTGTTTTTT,CASDFRGPWGNTGELFF
TRBJ1-1,TRBV7-2,-,-,TGTGCCAGCAGCCCCCGCAGGGACACTGAAGCTTTCTTT,CASSPRRDTEAFF
TRBJ2-2,TRBV6-6,-,-,TGTGCCAGCATCTGGTTAGCGGACCACACCGGGGAGCTGTTTTTT,CASIWLADHTGELFF
TRBJ2-3,TRBV5-1,-,-,TGCGCCAGCAGCTTTTCAGGGGTCACCACAGATACGCAGTATTTT,CASSFSGVTTDTQYF
TRBJ2-1,TRBV12-3/TRBV12-4,few,-,TGTGCCAGCAGTTTTGACTTCGTTACTGAGCAGTTCTTC,CASSFDFVTEQFF
TRBJ2-3,TRBV7-9,few,TRBD1,TGTGCCAGCAGACGGACAGGGGGCTGGGATACGCAGTATTTT,CASRRTGGWDTQYF
TRBJ2-7,TRBV4-1,-,TRBD1,TGCGCCAGCAGCCAAGGGGGACAGTCCTACGAGCAGTACTTC,CASSQGGQSYEQYF
TRBJ1-1,TRBV30,-,TRBD1,TGTGCCTGGAGTGTCACCGGGACAGGGGGCTTTGAAGCTTTCTTT,CAWSVTGTGGFEAFF
TRBJ2-2,TRBV9,few,-,TGTGCCAGCAGCTCCCGGCAGTCACTAAACACCGGGGAGCTGTTTTTT,CASSSRQSLNTGELFF
TRBJ2-2,TRBV27,few,-,TGTGCCAGCAGTTTGATTCCCGGGAACACCGGGGAGCTGTTTTTT,CASSLIPGNTGELFF
TRBJ2-7,TRBV28,medium-sized,-,TGTGCCAGCAGTAACCGACCCGAGCAGTACTTC,CASSNRPEQYF
TRBJ1-1,TRBV12-3/TRBV12-4,few,-,TGTGCCAGCAGCCCCGACGGGAACACTGAAGCTTTCTTT,CASSPDGNTEAFF
TRBJ2-7,TRBV6-6,few,TRBD1,TGTGCCAGCAGTTACTTCACAGGGGCCTACGAGCAGTACTTC,CASSYFTGAYEQYF
TRBJ1-6,TRBV13,-,-,TGTGCCAGCAGCGCCCGACAGTATAATTCACCCCTCCACTTT,CASSARQYNSPLHF
TRBJ2-5,TRBV18,few,TRBD2,TGTGCCAGCTCACCACTTGCACTAGCGAACCAAGAGACCCAGTACTTC,CASSPLALANQETQYF
TRBJ2-4,TRBV28,-,TRBD2,TGTGCCAGCAGTTTCTTTAAGCGGGGTGGGGCCCTAGGGAACATTCAGTACTTC,CASSFFKRGGALGNIQYF
TRBJ2-5,TRBV20-1,few,-,TGCAGTGCTAGAGCTTACGACTCGCAAGAGACCCAGTACTTC,CSARAYDSQETQYF
TRBJ2-3,TRBV20-1,-,TRBD2,TGCAGTGCTAGTCCTAGCGGCCATACGCAGTATTTT,CSASPSGHTQYF
TRBJ2-3,TRBV2,-,TRBD2,TGTGCCAGCAGTTCTAGCGGGGATACGCAGTATTTT,CASSSSGDTQYF
TRBJ1-1,TRBV6-5,-,-,TGTGCCAGCAGACCGGGAGGGGGGAACACTGAAGCTTTCTTT,CASRPGGGNTEAFF
TRBJ1-3,TRBV18,few,-,TGTGCCAGCTCACCACCGGTTGGCTCTGGAAACACCATATATTTT,CASSPPVGSGNTIYF
TRBJ2-1,TRBV5-1,few,-,TGCGCCAGCAGCTTGGTCGGACCCCCAAACTTC,CASSLVGPPNF
TRBJ2-1,TRBV3-1,many,-,TGTGCCAGCAGCCGTAACAATGAGCAGTTCTTC,CASSRNNEQFF
TRBJ2-1,TRBV28,-,-,TGTGCCAGCAAAAGCGGAGACTCCTACAATGAGCAGTTCTTC,CASKSGDSYNEQFF
TRBJ1-1,TRBV7-2,few,-,TGTGCCAGCAGCTTGGACGGTGAAGCTTTCTTT,CASSLDGEAFF
TRBJ1-3,TRBV7-9,-,-,TGTGCCAGCAGCTTTGTTCAGACAGTCTCTGGAAACACCATATATTTT,CASSFVQTVSGNTIYF
TRBJ2-5,TRBV11-2,many,-,TGTGCCAGCAGCGGAGAGACCCAGTACTTC,CASSGETQYF
TRBJ1-1,TRBV9,many,TRBD1,TGTGCCAGCAGCGTAGGAGGGGGCCTAAACACTGAAGCTTTCTTT,CASSVGGGLNTEAFF
TRBJ2-2,TRBV20-1,-,-,TGCAGTGCTACAGGGTATACCGGGGAGCTGTTTTTT,CSATGYTGELFF
TRBJ2-7,TRBV28,few,-,TGTGCCAGCAGTTTAAGGGGCAGGGGAGAGGACGAGCAGTACTTC,CASSLRGRGEDEQYF
TRBJ1-2,TRBV5-6,many,-,TGTGCCAGCAGCTCCCAGGGTTACGGCTACACCTTC,CASSSQGYGYTF
TRBJ2-7,TRBV6-5,few,TRBD1,TGTGCCAGCAGTTACGGTGACAGGGGGCTGGACGAGCAGTACTTC,CASSYGDRGLDEQYF
TRBJ2-1,TRBV6-5,once,TRBD2,TGTGCCAGCAGTCTAGCGGGCTCCTACAATAAGCAGTTCTTC,CASSLAGSYNKQFF
TRBJ2-7,TRBV20-1,-,TRBD2,TGCAGCGCCGGGGGGGCCCAGGTGGAGCAGTACTTC,CSAGGAQVEQYF
TRBJ2-6,TRBV19,few,TRBD2,TGTGCCAGTGGCGGGAGGAGCACTGGGGCCAACGTCCTGACTTTC,CASGGRSTGANVLTF
TRBJ2-4,TRBV19,many,TRBD1,TGTGCCAGTAGCGGGGACAGGCTTGGCGGGAACATTCAGTACTTC,CASSGDRLGGNIQYF
TRBJ1-1,TRBV28,-,-,TGTGCCAGCAGTTTTGTCGGGGCGACTGAAGCTTTCTTT,CASSFVGATEAFF
TRBJ2-7,TRBV7-2,-,TRBD1,TGTGCCAGCAGCTTTGCCGGGACAGGGGGCCACGAGCAGTACTTC,CASSFAGTGGHEQYF
TRBJ2-7,TRBV9,-,TRBD1,TGTGCCAGCAGCCCCGCGGACAGGGGAATCGACGAGCAGTACTTC,CASSPADRGIDEQYF
TRBJ1-2,TRBV28,-,-,TGTGCCAGCAGGGACTATGGCTACACCTTC,CASRDYGYTF
TRBJ2-1,TRBV20-1,-,TRBD2,TGCAGTGCTAGAGTTAGCGGGGGCGCCCAGTTGGATGAGCAGTTCTTC,CSARVSGGAQLDEQFF
TRBJ2-5,TRBV3-1,-,TRBD2,TGTGCCAGCAGCCAGACACTAGCGGGACAAGAGACCCAGTACTTC,CASSQTLAGQETQYF